The entry that follows covers one T cell receptor (beta chain) sequence. The data are from a study of blood T cell repertoires in COVID-19. Study-wide background: Specimens from acute and convalescent COVID-19 originated in the United States, Italy and Spain.

The V gene's germline CDR1 is SEHNR and CDR2 FQNEAQ (reference sequence). With 5 bases clipped from V and 5 bases from J, the junction kept 10 bases outside the gene matches. CDR3 length: 16 residues. Authors' processing steps: By means of reference gene primer amplification, nucleated cell counts were estimated. The data were produced by immunoSEQ multiplex PCR, yet TCRdb's version contains in-frame clones alone and is incomplete. Clone size and the V and J calls come from that table; the DNA yielded D and trimming. The sample contains around 230,000 clones, about four fifths of which appear only once.

What was sequenced was peripheral blood. The chain uses TRBV7-9 and TRBJ2-1; 9 bases fit TRBD2. The sequence was collected from a woman at least 80 years old with acute or convalescent COVID-19. The CDR3 protein is CASSVGQTSGDNEQFF. The CDR3 DNA sequence: TGTGCCAGCAGCGTTGGACAGACTAGCGGAGACAATGAGCAGTTCTTC.